The following is a TCR beta chain sequence with its context. Sequencing used immunoSEQ multiplex PCR; TCRdb keeps in-frame clones, though not all of them. The sample has fewer than 250,000 clones, 65% to 90% seen once. This specimen belongs to a study of blood T cell repertoires in COVID-19. The source is a woman aged 65 to 85 with acute or convalescent COVID-19. The sequenced sample consisted of peripheral blood.

In DNA form, the CDR3 reads TGCGCCAGCAGCCAAGAGGGCAGCTTATACAATGAGCAGTTCTTC. Protein sequence: CASSQEGSLYNEQFF. The rearrangement joins TRBV4-3 to TRBJ2-1; no definite D call. Germline V gene data show CDR1 as LGHNA and CDR2 as YSLEER. CDR3 length equals 15 residues. V lost 0 bases and J lost 4, with 10 bases in between.